Presented here are 16 T cell receptor beta chains from one specimen sequenced in a study of T cells in Graves' hyperthyroidism and ophthalmopathy. The TCR beta CDR3 regions underwent amplification using RNA transcripts as the source. HTBI primers were employed in a first-round RT-PCR of the TCR CDR3. MiXCR was run by TCRdb on the multiplex PCR reads, yielding one entry per CDR3 protein. The top ten hold roughly 30% of the sample, which has roughly 700,000 distinct CDR3 sequences, about a third seen once. Source material: blood. These receptors came from a woman between 35 and 50 years old with Graves' hyperthyroidism.

This clonotype came up a few times. The chain joins TRBV5-1 to TRBJ1-1; 9 nucleotides align to TRBD1. CDR3 size: 15 residues. In germline, CDR1 is SGHRS, CDR2 YFSETQ. Losses at the gene ends were 4 bases for V and 0 bases for J; bases not matched to a gene: 4. The CDR3 here is CASSRDRALNTEAFF. In DNA form, the CDR3 reads TGCGCCAGCAGCCGGGACAGGGCCTTGAACACTGAAGCTTTCTTT.

The V and J genes are TRBV15 and TRBJ1-2; a weak D match, TRBD1 (6 bases). The CDR3 is made up of 16 amino acids. Germline CDR1 and CDR2: LNHNV and YYDKDF (reference sequence). The V end was cut by 3 bases, the J end by 4 bases, with 18 bases between. The CDR3 bases are TGTGCCACCAGCAGTCTTCCGACAGGAGCCATCTATGGCTACACCTTC. Protein sequence: CATSSLPTGAIYGYTF.

This clonotype was counted between two and nine times. The chain recombines TRBV7-9 with TRBJ1-5; D unresolved. The V gene's germline CDR1 is SEHNR and CDR2 FQNEAQ (reference sequence). Between the trimmed V and J ends, which lost 7 bases and 2 bases, there was a span of 12 bases. CDR3 length: 14 residues. DNA of the CDR3: TGTGCCAGCAAGGACCTTAGGCGCAATCAGCCCCAGCATTTT. This encodes CASKDLRRNQPQHF. Based on the CDR3 plus reference TRBV7-9 and TRBJ1-5, the full variable domain is DTGVSQNPRHKITKRGQNVTFRCDPISEHNRLYWYRQTLGQGPEFLTYFQNEAQLEKSRLLSDRFSAERPKGSFSTLEIQRTEQGDSAMYLCASKDLRRNQPQHFGDGTRLSIL.

V usage is TRBV6-5 and J usage is TRBJ1-3, with D uncertain. Germline CDR1 and CDR2: MNHEY and SVGAGI. Trimming left V 0 bases short and J 0 bases short, with 12 bases between. This CDR3 region has 17 residues. The CDR3 nucleotides are TGTGCCAGCAGTTACTCGATGCCAGCGAGCTCTGGAAACACCATATATTTT. Protein sequence: CASSYSMPASSGNTIYF.

Points on this clonotype: The junction shows a germline mismatch at one end, possibly a read error. V is TRBV13 and J is TRBJ1-1; D perhaps matches TRBD1 (6 bases). Per the germline V gene, CDR1 is PRHDT and CDR2 is FYEKMQ (reference sequence). The CDR3 has 13 residues. As DNA, the CDR3 is TGTGCCAGCAATGGCCTTACAGGGACTGAAGCTTCCTTT. Residues: CASNGLTGTEASF. Supplemented by reference TRBV13 and TRBJ1-1, the full variable domain reads AAGVIQSPRHLIKEKRETATLKCYPIPRHDTVYWYQQGPGQDPQFLISFYEKMQSDKGSIPDRFSAQQFSDYHSELNMSSLELGDSALYFCASNGLTGTEASFGQGTRLTVV.

The rearrangement uses TRBV12-3 or TRBV12-4 and TRBJ1-6; TRBD1 is a possible D gene (6 bases). This CDR3 is built from 14 residues. Trimming took off 6 bases at V and 8 bases at J, with 14 bases between the two ends. The CDR3 region is CASSRRTDYSPLHF. CDR3 nucleotide sequence: TGTGCCAGCAGCCGCCGGACAGATTATTCACCCCTCCACTTT.

Many counts were recorded for this clonotype. The chain recombines TRBV2 with TRBJ2-7, with 9 bases aligning to TRBD2. J was trimmed by 5 bases and V by 10 bases; bases with no gene match: 15. The CDR3 consists of 15 residues. CDR1 and CDR2 (germline): SNHLY, FYNNEI. CDR3 in DNA: TGTGCCACCTCTAGGGAAGGGACTAGCAGGGACGAGCAGTACTTC. As protein: CATSREGTSRDEQYF.

The table lists this clonotype with many counts. At one of its ends the junction is not consistent with the germline gene, which may arise from a read error. V is TRBV7-7 and J is TRBJ2-7; D possibly corresponds to TRBD2 (6 bases). Germline V CDR1 and CDR2: SSHAT, FNYEAQ (reference sequence). The CDR3 spans 15 residues. The DNA for the CDR3 is TGTGCTAGCAGCTCCTTGCTCGGGGGACCAGGGGAGCAGTACTTC. Encoded protein: CASSSLLGGPGEQYF.

This clonotype was observed at least ten times. CDR3 DNA sequence: TGTGCCACCAGCGCCACAGGGACCTATGGCTACACCTTC. Amino acid sequence: CATSATGTYGYTF. The V call is TRBV15, the J call TRBJ1-2, with a weak D call TRBD1 (6 bases). Germline values: CDR1 LNHNV, CDR2 YYDKDF (reference sequence). The V and J ends lost 5 bases and 4 bases respectively, with 11 bases between them. The CDR3 covers 13 residues. Full variable domain (rest looked up from reference TRBV15 and TRBJ1-2): DAMVIQNPRYQVTQFGKPVTLSCSQTLNHNVMYWYQQKSSQAPKLLFHYYDKDFNNEADTPDNFQSRRPNTSFCFLDIRSPGLGDTAMYLCATSATGTYGYTFGSGTRLTVV.

The chain couples TRBV7-9 to TRBJ2-7; tentatively, D is TRBD1 or TRBD2 (5 bases each). Trimming left V 5 bases short and J 1 base short, with 15 bases between. Per germline, CDR1 SEHNR and CDR2 FQNEAQ (reference sequence). The CDR3 totals 15 residues. This CDR3 reads CASSPDSGSSYEQYF. In DNA, the CDR3 is TGTGCCAGCAGCCCAGACTCAGGGAGTTCCTACGAGCAGTACTTC.

For the CDR3, the DNA is TGTGCCAGCAGTCTCAGGGACGGATCATCCTACGAGCAGTACTTC. Its translation: CASSLRDGSSYEQYF. V usage is TRBV2 and J usage is TRBJ2-7, with D perhaps matching TRBD1 or TRBD2 (5 bases each). There are 15 residues in the CDR3. Germline CDR1 and CDR2: SNHLY and FYNNEI. V was cut by 5 bases and J by 1 base, with 15 bases left in between.

This clonotype was seen ten or more times. The rearrangement links TRBV14 to TRBJ1-2; no clear D gene. This CDR3 has 12 amino acids. V was pared by 7 bases and J by 2 bases, with 8 bases between. From germline, CDR1 is SGHDN and CDR2 FVKESK. The CDR3 DNA sequence: TGTGCCAGCACGAAGGGAAACTATGGCTACACCTTC. Translating it yields CASTKGNYGYTF.

This clonotype was seen only a few times. V usage is TRBV12-3 or TRBV12-4 and J usage is TRBJ1-4; no definite D call. The CDR3 is 16 amino acids. V was pared by 7 bases and J by 5 bases, with 20 bases between. The CDR3 protein is CASTPLGYRFNEKLFF. In DNA form, the CDR3 reads TGTGCCAGCACCCCTCTCGGGTATAGGTTCAATGAAAAACTGTTTTTT.

This clonotype was observed at least ten times. The V call is TRBV7-9, the J call TRBJ1-4; D unclear. Trimming took off 2 bases at V and 2 bases at J, with 0 bases between the two ends. Germline V lookup: CDR1 SEHNR, CDR2 FQNEAQ (reference sequence). The CDR3 length is 12 residues. The CDR3: CASSLTNEKLFF. The CDR3 DNA is TGTGCCAGCAGCTTAACTAATGAAAAACTGTTTTTT.

This clonotype was seen repeatedly, ten times or more. This rearrangement joins TRBV7-6 to TRBJ2-7; D ambiguous. The V end was cut by 1 base, the J end by 3 bases, with 7 bases between. The CDR3 sequence is 13 residues long. Per germline, CDR1 SGHVS and CDR2 FNYEAQ. For the CDR3, the DNA is TGTGCCAGCAGCTTAGGTGGAATCTACGAGCAGTACTTC. It codes for CASSLGGIYEQYF.

This clonotype was detected once. The V call is TRBV29-1, the J call TRBJ2-7; perhaps D is TRBD1 or TRBD2 (6 bases each). The CDR3 extends over 15 amino acids. V lost 6 bases to trimming and J lost 2 bases, with 20 bases between them. In germline, CDR1 is SQVTM, CDR2 ANQGSEA. Written as DNA, the CDR3 is TGCAGCGTGCGAAGCAACGGGGGCGTTACCTACGAGCAGTACTTC. This codes for CSVRSNGGVTYEQYF.